The 19 T cell receptor beta chains below come from one sample, sequenced in a study of cytomegalovirus exposure and HLA in healthy donors. The PCR ran on 60 Vbeta and 13 Jbeta primers. Some clones are missing from TCRdb's copy, which holds only in-frame ones; the method was immunoSEQ multiplex PCR. The sample contains about 190,000 clones, less than 90% of which appear only once. The sample taken for sequencing was PBMCs. These receptors came from a boy aged 10-17 years in good health and CMV-seronegative.

The chain links TRBV9 to TRBJ2-7; D is undetermined. Germline CDR1 and CDR2: SGDLS and YYNGEE. The CDR3 spans 13 residues. The V end was cut by 7 bases, the J end by 0 bases, with 11 bases between. CDR3 loop: CASPEQSSYEQYF. CDR3 bases: TGTGCCAGCCCCGAACAGAGCTCCTACGAGCAGTACTTC.

This sequence joins TRBV7-9 and TRBJ2-1; TRBD2 might be the D (7 bases). V was pared by 4 bases and J by 13 bases, with 14 bases between. The CDR3 is made up of 12 amino acids. The germline gives CDR1 SEHNR, CDR2 FQNEAQ (reference sequence). The CDR3 loop reads CASSSKGGEQFF. The CDR3 coding sequence is TGTGCCAGCAGCTCAAAGGGGGGGGAACAGTTCTTC.

The chain carries TRBV7-2 and TRBJ1-2; 9 bases match TRBD1. V trimming: 1 base; J trimming: 6 bases; junction bases outside the gene matches: 6. Germline loops: CDR1 SGHTA, CDR2 FQGNSA. The CDR3 contains 15 residues. For the CDR3, the DNA is TGTGCCAGCAGCTTAGGGAGAACAGGGGGCAATGGCTACACCTTC. Translating gives CASSLGRTGGNGYTF.

The chain carries TRBV2 and TRBJ2-7, with 10 nucleotides matching TRBD2. The V gene end was trimmed by 5 bases and the J gene end by 1 base; junction bases not matched to a gene: 5. Per germline, CDR1 SNHLY and CDR2 FYNNEI. The CDR3 covers 15 residues. CDR3 in DNA: TGTGCCAGCAGTAGTACTAGCGGGACTTCCTACGAGCAGTACTTC. Translated, it gives CASSSTSGTSYEQYF.

This clone was picked up a small number of times. The genes are TRBV4-3 and TRBJ2-6; D possibly corresponds to TRBD1 (5 bases). Germline CDR1 LGHNA, CDR2 YSLEER. There are 17 residues in the CDR3. V lost 0 bases, J lost 2 bases, and 11 bases lay in between. The CDR3 nucleotides are TGCGCCAGCAGCCAAGAGGGGCACAATGCTGGGGCCAACGTCCTGACTTTC. It translates to CASSQEGHNAGANVLTF.

The chain carries TRBV5-4 and TRBJ2-3, with TRBD1 as a possible D gene (6 bases). The CDR3 sequence is 14 residues long. In germline, CDR1 is SGHNT, CDR2 YYREEE (reference sequence). Trimming took 6 bases from V and 4 from J, leaving 15 bases between them. Here the CDR3 reads CASTPGAPSDTQYF. The CDR3 bases are TGTGCCAGCACTCCAGGGGCCCCCTCAGATACGCAGTATTTT.

V is TRBV2 and J is TRBJ1-5; D gene unclear. Germline V gene lookup returns CDR1 SNHLY and CDR2 FYNNEI. The CDR3 is made up of 15 amino acids. V lost 4 bases to trimming and J lost 0 bases, with 10 bases between them. DNA for the CDR3: TGTGCCAGCAGTGCGGCAGGTTATAGCAATCAGCCCCAGCATTTT. Translation gives CASSAAGYSNQPQHF. The variable domain in full, completed from reference TRBV2 and TRBJ1-5, reads EPEVTQTPSHQVTQMGQEVILRCVPISNHLYFYWYRQILGQKVEFLVSFYNNEISEKSEIFDDQFSVERPDGSNFTLKIRSTKLEDSAMYFCASSAAGYSNQPQHFGDGTRLSIL.

The V and J genes are TRBV2 and TRBJ1-1; tentative D call: TRBD1 (6 bases). The length of the CDR3 is 13 residues. Trimming shortened V by 8 bases and J by 4 bases, and 14 bases separated the two germline ends. CDR1 and CDR2 (germline): SNHLY, FYNNEI. The CDR3 bases are TGTGCCAGCCCTCGAAGGGGGGGCACTGAAGCTTTCTTT. Translating it yields CASPRRGGTEAFF.

This chain links TRBV9 with TRBJ1-4; 11 nucleotides match TRBD1. This CDR3 is built from 15 residues. Germline values: CDR1 SGDLS, CDR2 YYNGEE. Losses at the gene ends were 0 bases for V and 8 bases for J; bases not matched to a gene: 3. CDR3 in amino acids: CASSVGGQGGEKLFF. CDR3 sequence (DNA): TGTGCCAGCAGCGTAGGGGGACAGGGGGGCGAAAAACTGTTTTTT.

The chain employs TRBV6-1 and TRBJ2-4; 13 bases match TRBD2. Germline values: CDR1 MNHNS, CDR2 SASEGT. Germline trimming cut 1 base from V and 6 bases from J; bases unmatched to any gene: 0. CDR3 length: 15 residues. The CDR3 reads CASSEGTSGGNIQYF. The CDR3 DNA follows: TGTGCCAGCAGTGAAGGGACTAGCGGGGGAAACATTCAGTACTTC.

V and J are TRBV19 and TRBJ1-3; TRBD1 might be the D (6 bases). CDR1 is LNHDA and CDR2 is SQIVND in the germline V gene (reference sequence). The V and J ends lost 1 base and 2 bases respectively, with 12 bases between them. This CDR3 contains 16 residues. The CDR3 DNA follows: TGTGCCAGTAGTATAGCGCCACAGGGAACTGGAAACACCATATATTTT. Translating gives CASSIAPQGTGNTIYF.

The rearrangement links TRBV4-3 to TRBJ1-5; weak D call: TRBD1 (5 bases). V was cut by 1 base and J by 4 bases, with 11 bases left in between. The CDR3 contains 15 residues. Germline CDR1 is LGHNA and CDR2 is YSLEER. CDR3 loop: CASSQGRTQNQPQHF. The DNA for the CDR3 is TGCGCCAGCAGCCAAGGACGGACACAGAATCAGCCCCAGCATTTT.

V gene TRBV30 combines with J gene TRBJ1-3; D is unresolved. The CDR3 has 14 amino acids. The germline V gene encodes CDR1 GTSNPN and CDR2 SVGIG (reference sequence). The V and J ends lost 6 bases and 0 bases respectively, with 12 bases between them. The CDR3 DNA follows: TGTGCCTGCGCCAATATCGGCTCTGGAAACACCATATATTTT. Encoded protein: CACANIGSGNTIYF.

The chain employs TRBV15 and TRBJ2-3; TRBD2 might be the D (6 bases). Germline V gives CDR1 LNHNV, CDR2 YYDKDF (reference sequence). The ends were cut back, 7 bases at V and 2 bases at J, with 13 bases in the middle. This CDR3 has 14 amino acids. The CDR3 DNA reads TGTGCCACCACTACTAGCAGAGTCACAGATACGCAGTATTTT. Protein product: CATTTSRVTDTQYF.

CDR3 nucleotides: TGTGCCAGCAGCTTAGTGCAGGGGTCCGGGGAGCTGTTTTTT. This sequence encodes CASSLVQGSGELFF. The chain carries TRBV7-2 and TRBJ2-2; possible D gene TRBD1, 6 bases. V lost 1 base, J lost 6 bases, and 9 bases lay in between. The germline gives CDR1 SGHTA, CDR2 FQGNSA. The CDR3 is made up of 14 amino acids.

The chain joins TRBV5-1 to TRBJ1-5, with a tentative D call TRBD1 (6 bases). This CDR3 is 15 amino acids long. Between the trimmed V and J ends, which lost 4 bases and 1 base, there was a span of 12 bases. Germline V gives CDR1 SGHRS, CDR2 YFSETQ. CDR3 protein: CASSPTGLSNQPQHF. The CDR3 DNA reads TGCGCCAGCAGCCCAACAGGGCTCAGCAATCAGCCCCAGCATTTT.

This chain uses TRBV27 with TRBJ1-5; D ambiguous. This CDR3 has 14 residues. V was clipped by 4 bases and J by 7 bases, with 14 bases between them. The V gene's germline CDR1 is MNHEY and CDR2 SMNVEV (reference sequence). The CDR3 region is CASSSAGQLQPQHF. CDR3 nucleotides: TGTGCCAGCAGTTCCGCGGGTCAACTGCAGCCCCAGCATTTT.

The gene calls are TRBV5-3 and TRBJ2-5, with 9 nucleotides matching TRBD1. TRBV5-3 is treated as an ORF (open reading frame) with a function not yet certain. Trimming removed 3 bases from V and 5 bases from J; junction bases left unmatched: 8. The CDR3 is 15 amino acids. CDR3 residues: CARSCRDREEETQYF. The CDR3 DNA reads as TGTGCCAGAAGCTGCCGGGACAGGGAGGAGGAGACCCAGTACTTC.

This chain uses TRBV5-6 with TRBJ2-6; unclear D gene. Trimming took off 1 base at V and 0 bases at J, with 14 bases between the two ends. The germline V gene encodes CDR1 SGHDT and CDR2 YYEEEE. The CDR3 is 18 residues long. CDR3 DNA: TGTGCCAGCAGCTTGATGACGGCAGGTCGCTCTGGGGCCAACGTCCTGACTTTC. Amino acids: CASSLMTAGRSGANVLTF.